This T cell receptor beta chain appears in the sequencing data of a study of CD8 T cells in Susac syndrome. Study overall: Each patient with Susac syndrome, at the time of blood draw, was therapy-naive, on corticosteroids, or on intravenous immunoglobulin alone.

After extraction with the RNeasy kit, roughly 0.45 to 1 ug of the RNA was reverse transcribed using random hexamers. Across 54 Vbeta and 13 Jbeta, TCR beta CDR3 was amplified with immunoSEQ multiplex PCR. TCRdb reprocessed the immunoSEQ multiplex PCR reads with MiXCR, giving one entry per CDR3 protein. The sample lists 95,000 to 150,000 distinct CDR3 sequences, roughly 94% occurring once. The authors sequenced TCR beta from blood CD8+ and CD4+ T cells. Germline assignment: CDR1 SGHDN and CDR2 FVKESK. This CDR3 comprises 11 residues. V lost 4 bases and J lost 13, with 11 bases in between. V gene TRBV14 combines with J gene TRBJ2-1, with D tentatively TRBD1 or TRBD2 (5 bases each). Source material: CD8+ T cells from PBMCs. The clonotype comes from a human donor with Susac syndrome. The CDR3 DNA reads TGTGCCAGCAGCCGCCGGGACCGACAGTTCTTC. Its protein product is CASSRRDRQFF.